This T cell receptor beta chain was identified in a study of shared clonotypes between healthy human individuals. A note on this clone: What it binds is not known.

In germline, CDR1 is MGHRA, CDR2 YSYEKL. The CDR3 is 15 amino acids. After removal of 4 bases from V and 4 bases from J, the junction contained 10 bases not matched to a gene. Original analysis: There were no quality scores in the junction-only immunoSEQ sequences, so filtering differed. Method: immunoSEQ multiplex PCR; TCRdb's copy keeps in-frame clones and lacks some. V and J calls and clone size follow that table, whereas D and trimming were derived from the DNA. The sample includes around 2,100,000 clones, approximately 95% of them seen just once. As defined, naive CD8 cells were CD45RO-negative and positively selected for CCR7, with terminally differentiated effector memory CD45RA+ cells excluded. Study-wide points: A reduction in generation probabilities was seen for non-shared clonotypes relative to those shared by all four donors.

The chain combines TRBV4-1 with TRBJ2-7; TRBD1 aligns across 7 bases. This receptor was obtained from a man aged 18 to 30 in good health. Sequenced material: naive CD8+ T cells sorted from blood. DNA of the CDR3: TGCGCCAGCAGCCTCCGACAGGGCGAACTATACGAGCAGTACTTC. It specifies CASSLRQGELYEQYF.